This TCR beta chain was identified in a study of blood T cell repertoires in COVID-19. CDR3 size: 14 residues. CDR1 and CDR2 from the germline V gene are WSHSY and SAAADI. Trimming removed 7 bases from V and 9 bases from J; junction bases left unmatched: 8. Recovered Cohort 3 donors showed two negative PCRs, clearance, or symptom resolution. Authors' data handling: How many nucleated cells were present was estimated from reference gene primer amplification. The protocol was immunoSEQ multiplex PCR, while the TCRdb copy is restricted to in-frame clones and leaves out a portion. V, J and clone size are those of that table, while D and trimming were read from the DNA. The data show 170,000 or so clones, more than 85% seen once.

The V call is TRBV10-2, the J call TRBJ2-1; TRBD2 agrees at 11 bases. This clonotype was obtained from a woman aged 45-65 years who had recovered from COVID-19. Sequenced sample: PBMCs or T cells enriched from blood (not recorded which). The CDR3 is CASTLAGGRGEQFF. CDR3 nucleotides: TGCGCCAGCACCCTAGCGGGAGGAAGGGGTGAGCAGTTCTTC.